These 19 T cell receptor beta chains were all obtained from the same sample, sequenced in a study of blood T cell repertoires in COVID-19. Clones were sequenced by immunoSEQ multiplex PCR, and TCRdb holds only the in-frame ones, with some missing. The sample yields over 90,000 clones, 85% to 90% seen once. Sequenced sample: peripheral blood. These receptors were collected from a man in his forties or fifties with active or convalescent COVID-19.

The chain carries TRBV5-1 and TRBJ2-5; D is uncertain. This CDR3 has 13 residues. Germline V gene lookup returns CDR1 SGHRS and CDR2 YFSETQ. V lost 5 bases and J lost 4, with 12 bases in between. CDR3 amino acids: CASSSAARETQYF. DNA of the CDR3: TGCGCCAGCAGTTCGGCAGCGAGAGAGACCCAGTACTTC. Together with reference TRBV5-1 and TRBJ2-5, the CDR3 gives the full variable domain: KAGVTQTPRYLIKTRGQQVTLSCSPISGHRSVSWYQQTPGQGLQFLFEYFSETQRNKGNFPGRFSGRQFSNSRSEMNVSTLELGDSALYLCASSSAARETQYFGPGTRLLVL.

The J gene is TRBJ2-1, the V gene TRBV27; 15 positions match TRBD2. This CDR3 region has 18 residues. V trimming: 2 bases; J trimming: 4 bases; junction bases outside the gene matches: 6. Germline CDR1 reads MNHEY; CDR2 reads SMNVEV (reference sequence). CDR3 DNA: TGTGCCAGCAGTTTAGGACTAGCGGGGGGGGAGACTTACAATGAGCAGTTCTTC. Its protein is CASSLGLAGGETYNEQFF.

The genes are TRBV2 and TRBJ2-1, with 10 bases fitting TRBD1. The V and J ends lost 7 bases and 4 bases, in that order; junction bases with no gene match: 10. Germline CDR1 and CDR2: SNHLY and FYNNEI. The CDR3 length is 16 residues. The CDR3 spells CASIPGTGAPYNEQFF. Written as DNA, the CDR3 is TGTGCCAGCATCCCCGGGACAGGGGCCCCTTACAATGAGCAGTTCTTC.

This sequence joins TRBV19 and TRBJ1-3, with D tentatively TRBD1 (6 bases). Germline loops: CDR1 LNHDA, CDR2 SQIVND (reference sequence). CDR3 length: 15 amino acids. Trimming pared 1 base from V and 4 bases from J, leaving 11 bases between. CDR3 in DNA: TGTGCCAGTAGTATAGGGACAGTCGACGGAAACACCATATATTTT. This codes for CASSIGTVDGNTIYF.

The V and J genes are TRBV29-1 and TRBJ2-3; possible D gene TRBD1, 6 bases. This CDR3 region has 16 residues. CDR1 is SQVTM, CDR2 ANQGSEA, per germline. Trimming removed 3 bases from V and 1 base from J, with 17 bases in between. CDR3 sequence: CSVDGYGPGGTDTQYF. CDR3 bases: TGCAGCGTTGATGGATACGGCCCAGGGGGCACAGATACGCAGTATTTT.

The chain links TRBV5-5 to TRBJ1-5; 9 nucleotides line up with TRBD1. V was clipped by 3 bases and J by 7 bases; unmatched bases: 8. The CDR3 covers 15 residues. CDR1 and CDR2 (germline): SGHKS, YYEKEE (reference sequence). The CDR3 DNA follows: TGTGCCAGCAGCTCGGCACCGGGACAGGGCCAGCCCCAGCATTTT. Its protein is CASSSAPGQGQPQHF.

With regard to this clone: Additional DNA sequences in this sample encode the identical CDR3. The CDR3 protein is CASSRQMNTEAFF. The CDR3 coding sequence is TGTGCCAGCAGCCGACAGATGAACACTGAAGCTTTCTTT. V usage is TRBV6-5 and J usage is TRBJ1-1; TRBD1 is a possible D gene (5 bases). The CDR3 runs 13 residues. The ends were cut back, 6 bases at V and 0 bases at J, with 8 bases in the middle. Germline loops: CDR1 MNHEY, CDR2 SVGAGI.

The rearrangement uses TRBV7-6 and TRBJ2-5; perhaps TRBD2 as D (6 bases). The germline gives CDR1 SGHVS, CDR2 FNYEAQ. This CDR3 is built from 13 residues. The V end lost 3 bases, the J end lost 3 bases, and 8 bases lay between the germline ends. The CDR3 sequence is CASSFGTEETQYF. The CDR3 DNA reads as TGTGCCAGCAGCTTTGGGACTGAAGAGACCCAGTACTTC.

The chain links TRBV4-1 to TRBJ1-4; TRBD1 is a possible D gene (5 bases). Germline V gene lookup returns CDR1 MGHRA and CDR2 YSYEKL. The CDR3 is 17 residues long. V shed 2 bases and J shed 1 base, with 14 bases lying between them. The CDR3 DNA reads TGCGCCAGCAGCCAACCATCGGGGAGGGGAACTAATGAAAAACTGTTTTTT. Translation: CASSQPSGRGTNEKLFF.

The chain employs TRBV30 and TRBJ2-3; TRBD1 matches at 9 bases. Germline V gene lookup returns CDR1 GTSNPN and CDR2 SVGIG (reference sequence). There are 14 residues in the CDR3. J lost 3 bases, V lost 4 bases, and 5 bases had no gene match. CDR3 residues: CAWTQGQGTDTQYF. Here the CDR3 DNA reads TGTGCCTGGACGCAGGGACAGGGTACAGATACGCAGTATTTT.

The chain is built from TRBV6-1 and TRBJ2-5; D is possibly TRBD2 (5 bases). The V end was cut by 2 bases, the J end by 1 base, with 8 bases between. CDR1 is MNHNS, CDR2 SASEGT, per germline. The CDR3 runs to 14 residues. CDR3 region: CASSELGSQETQYF. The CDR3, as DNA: TGTGCCAGCAGTGAATTAGGGAGCCAAGAGACCCAGTACTTC.

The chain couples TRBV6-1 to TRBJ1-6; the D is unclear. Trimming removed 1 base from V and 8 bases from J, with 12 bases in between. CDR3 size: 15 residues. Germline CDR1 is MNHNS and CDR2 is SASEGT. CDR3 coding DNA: TGTGCCAGCAGTGAAGATGCCCACGGGGATTCACCCCTCCACTTT. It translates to CASSEDAHGDSPLHF.

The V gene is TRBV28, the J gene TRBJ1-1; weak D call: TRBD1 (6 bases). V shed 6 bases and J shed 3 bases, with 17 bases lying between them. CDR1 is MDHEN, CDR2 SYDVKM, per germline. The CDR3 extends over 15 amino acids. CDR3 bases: TGTGCCAGCAGGCCTCCCCAGGGGCTGGACACTGAAGCTTTCTTT. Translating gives CASRPPQGLDTEAFF.

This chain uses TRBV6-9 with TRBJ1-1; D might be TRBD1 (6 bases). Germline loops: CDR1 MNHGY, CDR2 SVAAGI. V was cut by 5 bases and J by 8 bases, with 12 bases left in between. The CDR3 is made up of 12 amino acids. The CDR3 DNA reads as TGTGCCAGCAGTAACGACAGGCCCGAAGCTTTCTTT. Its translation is CASSNDRPEAFF.

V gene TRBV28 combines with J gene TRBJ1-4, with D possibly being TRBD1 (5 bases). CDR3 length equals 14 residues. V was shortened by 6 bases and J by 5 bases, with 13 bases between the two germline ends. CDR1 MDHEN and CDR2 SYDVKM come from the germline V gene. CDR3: CASRRGTPNEKLFF. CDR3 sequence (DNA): TGTGCCAGCAGACGGGGGACCCCGAATGAAAAACTGTTTTTT.

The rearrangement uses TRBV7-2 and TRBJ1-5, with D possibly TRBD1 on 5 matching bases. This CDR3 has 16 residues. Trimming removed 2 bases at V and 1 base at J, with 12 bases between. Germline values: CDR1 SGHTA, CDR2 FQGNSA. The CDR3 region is CASSLNGAISNQPQHF. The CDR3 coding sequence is TGTGCCAGCAGCTTAAATGGGGCTATCAGCAATCAGCCCCAGCATTTT.

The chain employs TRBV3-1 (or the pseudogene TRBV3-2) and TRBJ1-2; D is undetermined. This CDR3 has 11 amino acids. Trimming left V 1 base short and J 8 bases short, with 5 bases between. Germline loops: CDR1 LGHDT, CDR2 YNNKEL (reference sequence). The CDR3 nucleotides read TGTGCCAGCAGCCAAGGCCGGGGCTACACCTTC. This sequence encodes CASSQGRGYTF.

The CDR3 loop is CASSGGGRNQPQHF. Here the CDR3 DNA reads TGTGCCAGCAGTGGGGGGGGGCGGAATCAGCCCCAGCATTTT. The rearrangement joins TRBV2 to TRBJ1-5, with D perhaps matching TRBD1 (6 bases). The CDR3 totals 14 residues. The germline V and J ends were trimmed by 4 bases and 4 bases, with 11 bases remaining between them. Germline CDR1 reads SNHLY; CDR2 reads FYNNEI.

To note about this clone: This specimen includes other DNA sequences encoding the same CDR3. The CDR3 region is CASSQGTPNTGELFF. The CDR3 DNA follows: TGTGCCAGCAGCCAAGGGACTCCGAACACCGGGGAGCTGTTTTTT. V is TRBV14 and J is TRBJ2-2; D perhaps matches TRBD2 (5 bases). The CDR3 consists of 15 residues. Germline V gene sequence: CDR1 SGHDN, CDR2 FVKESK. The V gene lost 1 base and the J gene lost 0 bases, with 6 bases spanning the gap.